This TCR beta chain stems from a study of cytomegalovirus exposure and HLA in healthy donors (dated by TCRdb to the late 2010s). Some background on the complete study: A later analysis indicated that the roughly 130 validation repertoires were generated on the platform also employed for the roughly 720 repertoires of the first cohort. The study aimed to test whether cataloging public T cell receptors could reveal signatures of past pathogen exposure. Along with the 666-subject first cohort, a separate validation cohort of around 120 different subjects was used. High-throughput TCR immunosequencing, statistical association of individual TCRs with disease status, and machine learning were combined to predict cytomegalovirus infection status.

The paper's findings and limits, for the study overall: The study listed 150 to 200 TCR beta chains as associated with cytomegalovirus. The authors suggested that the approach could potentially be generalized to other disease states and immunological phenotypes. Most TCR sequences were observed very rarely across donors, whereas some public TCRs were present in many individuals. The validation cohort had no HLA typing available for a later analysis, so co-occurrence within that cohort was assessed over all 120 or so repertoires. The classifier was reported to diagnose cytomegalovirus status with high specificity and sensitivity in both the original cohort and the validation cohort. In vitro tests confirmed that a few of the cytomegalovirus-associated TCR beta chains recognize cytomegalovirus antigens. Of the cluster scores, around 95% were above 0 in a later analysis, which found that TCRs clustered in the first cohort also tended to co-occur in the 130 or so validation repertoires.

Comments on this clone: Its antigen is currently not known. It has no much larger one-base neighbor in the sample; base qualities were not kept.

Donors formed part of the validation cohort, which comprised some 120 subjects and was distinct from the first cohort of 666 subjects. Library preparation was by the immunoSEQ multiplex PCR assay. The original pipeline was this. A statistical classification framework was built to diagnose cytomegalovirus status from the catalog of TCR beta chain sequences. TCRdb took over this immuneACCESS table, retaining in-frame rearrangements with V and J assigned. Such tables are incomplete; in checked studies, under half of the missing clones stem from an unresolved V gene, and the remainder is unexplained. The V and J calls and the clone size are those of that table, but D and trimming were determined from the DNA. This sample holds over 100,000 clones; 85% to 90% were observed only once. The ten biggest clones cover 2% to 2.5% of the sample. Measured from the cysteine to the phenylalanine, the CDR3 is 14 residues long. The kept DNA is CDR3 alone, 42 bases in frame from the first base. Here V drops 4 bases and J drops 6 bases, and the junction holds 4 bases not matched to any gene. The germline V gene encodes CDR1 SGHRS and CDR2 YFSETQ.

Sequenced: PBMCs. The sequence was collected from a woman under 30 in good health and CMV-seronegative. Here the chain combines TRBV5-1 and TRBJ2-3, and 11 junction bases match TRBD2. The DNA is TGCGCCAGCAGCGTAGCGGGAGGGGGGGATACGCAGTATTTT. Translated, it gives CASSVAGGGDTQYF.